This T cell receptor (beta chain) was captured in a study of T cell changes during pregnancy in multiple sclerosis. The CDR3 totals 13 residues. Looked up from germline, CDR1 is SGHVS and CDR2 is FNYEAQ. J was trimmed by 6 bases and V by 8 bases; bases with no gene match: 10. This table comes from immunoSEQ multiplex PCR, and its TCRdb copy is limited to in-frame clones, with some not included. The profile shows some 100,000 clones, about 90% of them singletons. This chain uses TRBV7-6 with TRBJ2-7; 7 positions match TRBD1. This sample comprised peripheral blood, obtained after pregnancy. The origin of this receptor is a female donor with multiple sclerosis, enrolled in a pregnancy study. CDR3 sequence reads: CASATQGQGEQYF. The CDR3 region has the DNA TGTGCCAGCGCAACACAGGGGCAAGGCGAGCAGTACTTC.